This T cell receptor beta chain was found in a study of OX40 agonist ivuxolimab in advanced cancers. Libraries were prepared by immunoSEQ multiplex PCR; TCRdb keeps only in-frame clonotypes and omits some of them. The sample lists about 130,000 clones, approximately 90% occurring once. Germline V gene lookup returns CDR1 SGHTA and CDR2 FQGNSA. V lost 0 bases and J lost 2, with 13 bases in between. The CDR3 totals 16 residues. V gene TRBV7-2 combines with J gene TRBJ1-1; D is undetermined. The sequence came from an adult with an advanced solid tumor such as melanoma, head and neck, liver or kidney cancer. The source material was CD4+ or CD8+ T cells sorted from blood, sampled in a trial of the OX40 agonist ivuxolimab. DNA for the CDR3: TGTGCCAGCAGCTTAGCCAGCCGGGTAGCCAACACTGAAGCTTTCTTT. This encodes CASSLASRVANTEAFF.